This section outlines one TCR beta chain sequence together with its context. The germline V gene has CDR1 SGDLS and CDR2 YYNGEE. This CDR3 has 14 amino acids. The ends were cut back, 1 base at V and 6 bases at J, with 12 bases in the middle. Assay: immunoSEQ multiplex PCR; the TCRdb copy retains only in-frame clones and omits some. In the table there are 100,000 to 150,000 clones, roughly 88% of which are singletons. This sample is part of a study of PD-L1 blockade in urothelial cancer. As to time point: peripheral blood 6 weeks after treatment start. The genes are TRBV9 and TRBJ2-3; a weak D match, TRBD2 (6 bases). The material sequenced was PBMCs, taken around atezolizumab (anti-PD-L1) treatment. The TCR sequence derives from a middle-aged man with urothelial cancer. DNA of the CDR3: TGTGCCAGCAGCGTAAGGAGCGGGTCCGATACGCAGTATTTT. Amino acids: CASSVRSGSDTQYF.